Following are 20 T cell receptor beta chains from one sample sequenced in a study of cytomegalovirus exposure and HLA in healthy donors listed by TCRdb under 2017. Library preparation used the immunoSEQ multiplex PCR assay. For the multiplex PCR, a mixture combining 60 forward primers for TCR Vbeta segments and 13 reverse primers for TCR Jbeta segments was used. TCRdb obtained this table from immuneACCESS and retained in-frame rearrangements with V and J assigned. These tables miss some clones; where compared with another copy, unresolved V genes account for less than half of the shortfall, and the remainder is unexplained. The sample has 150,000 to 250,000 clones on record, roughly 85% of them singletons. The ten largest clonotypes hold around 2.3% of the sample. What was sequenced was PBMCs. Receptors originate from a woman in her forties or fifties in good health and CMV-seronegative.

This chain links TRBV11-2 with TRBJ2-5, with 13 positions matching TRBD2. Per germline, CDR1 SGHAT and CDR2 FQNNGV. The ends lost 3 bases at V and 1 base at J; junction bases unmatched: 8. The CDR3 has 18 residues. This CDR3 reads CASSFLGLAGSVQETQYF. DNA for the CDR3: TGTGCCAGCAGCTTCCTGGGACTAGCGGGATCGGTCCAAGAGACCCAGTACTTC. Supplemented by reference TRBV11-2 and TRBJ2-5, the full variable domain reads EAGVAQSPRYKIIEKRQSVAFWCNPISGHATLYWYQQILGQGPKLLIQFQNNGVVDDSQLPKDRFSAERLKGVDSTLKIQPAKLEDSAVYLCASSFLGLAGSVQETQYFGPGTRLLVL.

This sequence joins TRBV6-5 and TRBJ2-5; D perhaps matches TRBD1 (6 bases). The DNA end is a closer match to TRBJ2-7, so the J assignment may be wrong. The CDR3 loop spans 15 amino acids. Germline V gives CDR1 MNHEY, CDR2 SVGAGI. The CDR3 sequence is CASSYTGTHLYEQYF. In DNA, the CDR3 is TGTGCCAGCAGTTATACCGGGACACACCTCTACGAGCAGTACTTC.

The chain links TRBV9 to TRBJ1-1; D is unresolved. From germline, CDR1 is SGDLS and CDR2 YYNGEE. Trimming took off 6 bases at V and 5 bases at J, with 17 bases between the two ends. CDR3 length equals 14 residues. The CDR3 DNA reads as TGTGCCAGCACCCCCGCGAGCCGCCCGACTGAAGCTTTCTTT. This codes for CASTPASRPTEAFF.

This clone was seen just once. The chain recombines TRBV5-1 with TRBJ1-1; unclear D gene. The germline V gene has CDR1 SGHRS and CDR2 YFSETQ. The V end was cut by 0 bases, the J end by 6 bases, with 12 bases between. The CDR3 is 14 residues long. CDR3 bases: TGCGCCAGCAGCTTGGTTTCGACTGGCGCTGAAGCTTTCTTT. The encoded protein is CASSLVSTGAEAFF.

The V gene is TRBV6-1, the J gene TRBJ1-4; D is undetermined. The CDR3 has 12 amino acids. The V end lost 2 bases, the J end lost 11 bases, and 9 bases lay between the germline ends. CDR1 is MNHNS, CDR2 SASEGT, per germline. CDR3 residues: CASSERGEKLFF. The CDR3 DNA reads TGTGCCAGCAGTGAACGCGGGGAGAAACTGTTTTTT.

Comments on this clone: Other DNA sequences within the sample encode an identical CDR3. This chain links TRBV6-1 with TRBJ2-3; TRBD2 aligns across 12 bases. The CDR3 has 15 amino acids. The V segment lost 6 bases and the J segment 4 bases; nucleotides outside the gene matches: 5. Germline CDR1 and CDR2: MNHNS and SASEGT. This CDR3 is CASSGLAGGPDTQYF. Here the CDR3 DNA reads TGTGCCAGCAGCGGTCTAGCGGGAGGGCCAGATACGCAGTATTTT.

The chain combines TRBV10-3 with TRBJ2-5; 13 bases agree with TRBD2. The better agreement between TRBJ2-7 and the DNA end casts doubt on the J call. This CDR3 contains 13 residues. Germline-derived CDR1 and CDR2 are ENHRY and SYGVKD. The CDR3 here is CATGTSGNYEQYF. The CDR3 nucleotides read TGTGCCACAGGGACTAGCGGGAACTACGAGCAGTACTTC.

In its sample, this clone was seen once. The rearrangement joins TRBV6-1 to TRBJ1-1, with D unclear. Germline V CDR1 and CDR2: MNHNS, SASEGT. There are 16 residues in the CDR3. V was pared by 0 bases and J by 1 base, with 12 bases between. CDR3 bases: TGTGCCAGCAGTGAAGCCCCGGGTAGATCGAACACTGAAGCTTTCTTT. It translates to CASSEAPGRSNTEAFF.

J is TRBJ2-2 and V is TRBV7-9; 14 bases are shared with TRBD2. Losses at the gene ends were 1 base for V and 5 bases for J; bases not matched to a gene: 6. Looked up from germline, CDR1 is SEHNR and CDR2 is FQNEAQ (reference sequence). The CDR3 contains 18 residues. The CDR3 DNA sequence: TGTGCCAGCAGCTTAGGAGGGACTAGCGGGAGAAGAACCGGGGAGCTGTTTTTT. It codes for CASSLGGTSGRRTGELFF. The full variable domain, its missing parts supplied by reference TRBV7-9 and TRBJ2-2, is DTGVSQNPRHKITKRGQNVTFRCDPISEHNRLYWYRQTLGQGPEFLTYFQNEAQLEKSRLLSDRFSAERPKGSFSTLEIQRTEQGDSAMYLCASSLGGTSGRRTGELFFGEGSRLTVL.

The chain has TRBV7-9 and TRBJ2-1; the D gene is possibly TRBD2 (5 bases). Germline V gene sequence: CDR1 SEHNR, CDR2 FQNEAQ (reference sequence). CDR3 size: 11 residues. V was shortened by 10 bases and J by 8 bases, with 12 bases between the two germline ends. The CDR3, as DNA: TGTGCCACAGAGGACGGGGATGAGCAGTTCTTC. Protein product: CATEDGDEQFF. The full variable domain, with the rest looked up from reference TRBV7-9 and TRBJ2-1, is DTGVSQNPRHKITKRGQNVTFRCDPISEHNRLYWYRQTLGQGPEFLTYFQNEAQLEKSRLLSDRFSAERPKGSFSTLEIQRTEQGDSAMYLCATEDGDEQFFGPGTRLTVL.

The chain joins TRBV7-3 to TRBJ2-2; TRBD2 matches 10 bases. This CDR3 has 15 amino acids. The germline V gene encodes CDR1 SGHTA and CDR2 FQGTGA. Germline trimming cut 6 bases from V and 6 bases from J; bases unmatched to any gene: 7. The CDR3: CASSSSLAGAGELFF. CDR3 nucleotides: TGTGCCAGCAGTTCTTCCCTAGCGGGGGCCGGGGAGCTGTTTTTT.

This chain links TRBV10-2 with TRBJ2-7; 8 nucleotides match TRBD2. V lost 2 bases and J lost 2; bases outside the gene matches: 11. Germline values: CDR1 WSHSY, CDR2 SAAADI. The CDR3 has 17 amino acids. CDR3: CASSEKGTGTRAYEQYF. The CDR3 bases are TGCGCCAGCAGTGAGAAAGGGACCGGGACTAGGGCCTACGAGCAGTACTTC.

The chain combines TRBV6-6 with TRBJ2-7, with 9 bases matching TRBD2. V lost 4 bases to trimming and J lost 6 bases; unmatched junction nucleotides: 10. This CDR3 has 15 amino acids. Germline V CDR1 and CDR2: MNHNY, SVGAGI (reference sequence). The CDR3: CASSSRGSGSSEQYF. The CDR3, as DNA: TGTGCCAGCAGTTCCCGGGGTAGCGGGAGTTCCGAGCAGTACTTC.

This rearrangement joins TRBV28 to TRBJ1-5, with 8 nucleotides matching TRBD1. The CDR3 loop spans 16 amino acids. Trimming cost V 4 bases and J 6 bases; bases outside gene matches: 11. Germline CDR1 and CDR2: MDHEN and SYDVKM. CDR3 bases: TGTGCCAGCAGTTCACCCTCCGGGACAGGAGGTCAGCCCCAGCATTTT. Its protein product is CASSSPSGTGGQPQHF.

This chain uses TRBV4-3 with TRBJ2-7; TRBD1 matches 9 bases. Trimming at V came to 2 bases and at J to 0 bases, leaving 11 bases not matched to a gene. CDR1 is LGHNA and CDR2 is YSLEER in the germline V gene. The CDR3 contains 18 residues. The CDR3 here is CASSQPGQGSFSSYEQYF. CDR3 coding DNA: TGCGCCAGCAGCCAACCGGGACAGGGATCATTTAGCTCCTACGAGCAGTACTTC.

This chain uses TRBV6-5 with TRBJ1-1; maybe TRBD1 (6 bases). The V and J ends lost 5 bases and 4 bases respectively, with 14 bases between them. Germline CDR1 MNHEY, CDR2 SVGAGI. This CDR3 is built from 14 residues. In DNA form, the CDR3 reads TGTGCCAGCAGTGAAGGCAGGGGATCCACTGAAGCTTTCTTT. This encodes CASSEGRGSTEAFF.

The CDR3 DNA follows: TGTGCCTGGAGTGTAGGGACAGGGAATCAGCCCCAGCATTTT. Its protein is CAWSVGTGNQPQHF. J is TRBJ1-5 and V is TRBV30, with TRBD1 matching 9 bases. The V segment lost 0 bases and the J segment 4 bases; nucleotides outside the gene matches: 1. From germline, CDR1 is GTSNPN and CDR2 SVGIG (reference sequence). CDR3 length equals 14 residues.

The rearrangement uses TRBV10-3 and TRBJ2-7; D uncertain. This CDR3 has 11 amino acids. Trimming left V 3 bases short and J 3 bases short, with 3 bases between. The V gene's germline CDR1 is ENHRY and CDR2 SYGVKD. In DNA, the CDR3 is TGTGCCATCAGTGATCTCTACGAGCAGTACTTC. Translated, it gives CAISDLYEQYF.

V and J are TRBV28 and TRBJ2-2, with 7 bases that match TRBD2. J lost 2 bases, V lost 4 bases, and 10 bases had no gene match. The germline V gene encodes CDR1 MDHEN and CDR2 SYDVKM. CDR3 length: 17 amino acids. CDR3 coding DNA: TGTGCCAGCAGTTCACATCCGGGACTACCCAACACCGGGGAGCTGTTTTTT. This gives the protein CASSSHPGLPNTGELFF.

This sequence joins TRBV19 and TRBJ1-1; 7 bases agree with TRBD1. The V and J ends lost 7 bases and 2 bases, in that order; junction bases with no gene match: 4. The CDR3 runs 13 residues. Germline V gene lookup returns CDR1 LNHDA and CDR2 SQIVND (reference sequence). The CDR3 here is CASNRGFNTEAFF. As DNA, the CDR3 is TGTGCCAGTAACAGGGGCTTTAACACTGAAGCTTTCTTT.